This TCR beta chain was documented in a study of spatial heterogeneity in lung cancer (dated by TCRdb to between 2018 and 2021). Study-level background: The donors were 72 patients from the lung TRACERx cohort who had early-stage, untreated non-small cell lung cancer. Nonsynonymous mutation counts, determined by whole-exome sequencing of tumor tissue, were related to TCR repertoire features. In the raw uncorrected reads, each unique combination of TCR and UMI appeared more than ten times on average. Beta-chain transcripts were consistently detected in greater numbers than alpha-chain transcripts, which likely reflected higher beta-chain transcript abundance. TCR alpha and beta repertoires were quantitatively compared across multiple tumor regions, matched nontumor lung and blood in non-small cell lung cancer. At surgery, 200 to 250 tumor regions, roughly 62 matched nontumor lung samples and 56 PBMC samples were TCR-sequenced for both alpha and beta chains. Follow-up PBMC samples were sequenced whenever available, with the median time to follow-up being approximately two years after resection.

This clonotype occurred many times. It lacks a known antigen. Base quality data are lacking; no much larger clone is found one base away. The library relied on 5' RACE. Sequenced on a NextSeq 500. In the TCR library protocol, a unique molecular identifier was attached to each TCR cDNA molecule so that PCR and sequencing errors could be corrected. Under the source paper's analysis protocol: TCR identification, UMI-based error correction and CDR3 extraction were performed with Decombinator tools. TCRs above a frequency of 2 per 1,000, corresponding to the top 1% of the tumor frequency distribution, were defined as expanded. Renyi diversity was calculated using the R vegan package after each repertoire was subsampled 100 times to 5,000 TCRs. CDR3 similarity networks were built from amino acid triplet string-kernel similarity, with CDR3s being connected when pairwise similarity was above 0.82. The public reads were run again by TCRdb, first through fastp at Q25 and then through MiXCR, and only productive beta chains were kept. Entries that share a CDR3 protein sequence are merged under the most common genes and DNA. These V and J calls derive from TCRdb rather than the authors' analysis. This sample is represented by tens of thousands of distinct CDR3 sequences; 8.5% to 10% of them were singletons. The ten largest clones take up roughly 20% of the sample.

The research as a whole found: Only approximately 14 patients were included in the comparisons of baseline and follow-up blood repertoires. Ubiquitous expanded tumor TCRs showed up in blood more often at tumor resection than at routine follow-up. Confirming at a functional level the hypothesis that regional TCRs recognize regional mutations was considered to require additional single-cell paired TCR alpha and beta sequencing.

V was cut back by 4 bases and J by 4 bases, leaving a gap of 16 bases between them. The CDR3 has 15 amino acids, counting the end cysteine and phenylalanine. CDR3 DNA only is kept here, 45 bases in frame from base 1. CDR1 and CDR2, looked up from the germline V gene (reference sequence), are SEHNR and FQNEAQ. The sample's time point label, in plain terms: blood at routine non-recurrence follow-up after resection. Whole RNA extracted from tumor and nontumor lung tissue, or from cryopreserved PBMC samples, was used for TCR sequencing without cell sorting. A patient was chosen for TCR sequencing only when enough RNA was available from at least two tumor regions.

The receptor was derived from a male donor with early-stage non-small cell lung cancer. The sample was PBMCs, taken at follow-up. Rearrangement joined TRBV7-9 to TRBJ2-5; a tentative D match to TRBD1 spans 6 bases. This receptor has the CDR3 CASSSGERGGETQYF. The nucleotides are TGTGCCAGCAGCTCAGGGGAGCGAGGGGGAGAGACCCAGTACTTC.